The entry that follows covers one T cell receptor beta chain sequence. The antigen remains unidentified. One end of the junction fails to match germline, which may point to a read error. This sample was included in a study of T-cell memory formation after mild COVID-19. 5'RACE primed at constant segments yielded TCR alpha and TCR beta cDNA libraries bearing sample barcodes and UMIs. TCRdb re-derived calls from the 5' RACE reads in MiXCR, one entry per CDR3 protein. The data contain more than 350,000 distinct CDR3 sequences, more than 15% of them seen just once; the ten biggest clones take up 20% to 25%. CDR1 and CDR2 from the germline V gene are MGHRA and YSYEKL. CDR3 size: 15 residues. Findings and limits, study-wide: Mostly located in CM and EM were contracting CD4+ clones, with contracting CD8+ clones located in EMRA. What remained unconfirmed was the SARS-CoV-2 specificity of second-wave clones peaking on day 37. Prior to infection, memory already included some responding clones, suggesting cross-reactive memory joined.

The material sequenced was PBMCs or a T cell subset sorted from them (not recorded which). The V gene is TRBV4-1, the J gene TRBJ2-5; the D is unclear. This clonotype was sampled from a man between 18 and 35 years old who had mild COVID-19 (a few samples of this study predate the infection). Cell type and time point are not known. The CDR3 nucleotides are TGCGCCAGCAGCCAAGAAATGAGCGTACAAGAGACACAGTACTTC. Translating it yields CASSQEMSVQETQYF.